The present TCR beta chain was sequenced within a study of early T cells in non-severe SARS-CoV-2 infection. Attached unique molecular identifiers marked individual cDNA molecules. One entry per CDR3 protein, called by TCRdb with MiXCR from the 5' RACE reads. The sample records around 44,000 distinct CDR3 sequences, about 7.4% being singletons. The sample consisted of whole blood. This sequence was found in an adult who was a healthcare worker with PCR-confirmed SARS-CoV-2 infection or an uninfected control (not recorded which).

In nucleotides, the CDR3 is TGTGCCAGCAGTCCCCCAGGGGGGGGGACTGAAGCTTTCTTT. Its translation: CASSPPGGGTEAFF. V is TRBV6-6 and J is TRBJ1-1; 7 bases agree with TRBD1. Per germline, CDR1 MNHNY and CDR2 SVGAGI (reference sequence). V shed 5 bases and J 5 bases; nucleotides not matched to a gene: 8. The CDR3 spans 14 residues.